A single T cell receptor beta chain is shown here with its context. The data were taken from a study of technical replicates of blood from several donors. TCRdb's copy holds only in-frame clones and misses some; the assay was immunoSEQ multiplex PCR. The sample yields approximately 79,000 clones, about 97% seen once. The CDR3 covers 15 residues. Sample: T cells isolated from PBMCs. The chain links TRBV21-1 to TRBJ2-3; TRBD2, the table's D call, was not compared with the DNA. TRBV21-1 is flagged as a pseudogene. The TCR comes from a human donor in good health. CDR3 protein: CASSQSGGRTDTQYF. The CDR3 nucleotides are TGTGCCAGCAGCCAGAGCGGGGGGCGCACAGATACGCAGTATTTT.